A selection of T cell receptor beta chains follows, all from one sample in a study of control samples from healthy donors and cancer patients. Sequencing used immunoSEQ multiplex PCR; TCRdb keeps in-frame clones, though not all of them. This table has approximately 100,000 clones, more than 85% appearing once. Source material: blood. The receptors shown here come from a woman aged 50 to 65 in good health. The CDR3 runs from the conserved cysteine through the conserved F or W. The order of the fields is D gene, J gene, V gene, clone size, CDR3 protein, CDR3 DNA. The D gene is left open where the match is weak. Not every row has a clone size; where given, it reads once, few, many or a size class.

.,TRBJ2-1,TRBV27,.,CASSLRWGNILSYNEQFF,TGTGCCAGCAGTTTACGTTGGGGAAATATACTTTCCTACAATGAGCAGTTCTTC
.,TRBJ2-3,TRBV9,.,CASSVGGGDSTDTQYF,TGTGCCAGCAGCGTAGGCGGCGGGGACAGCACAGATACGCAGTATTTT
TRBD1,TRBJ2-5,TRBV30,.,CAHGQGQETQYF,TGTGCCCACGGACAGGGACAAGAGACCCAGTACTTC
.,TRBJ2-5,TRBV6-2/TRBV6-3,once,CASSYSETQYF,TGTGCCAGCAGTTACTCTGAGACCCAGTACTTC
TRBD1,TRBJ1-2,TRBV29-1,.,CSVEPAGLQGAWYGYTF,TGCAGCGTTGAGCCTGCGGGCCTTCAGGGGGCTTGGTATGGCTACACCTTC
.,TRBJ1-1,TRBV5-1,.,CASSLEGYNTEAFF,TGCGCCAGCAGCTTGGAAGGTTATAACACTGAAGCTTTCTTT
TRBD2,TRBJ2-3,TRBV5-4,once,CASSQARLAGGHTDTQYF,TGTGCCAGCAGCCAAGCGCGACTAGCGGGGGGACACACAGATACGCAGTATTTT
.,TRBJ2-3,TRBV6-6,.,CASSYPTDTQYF,TGTGCCAGCAGTTACCCCACGGATACGCAGTATTTT
.,TRBJ1-6,TRBV7-9,.,CASSLVWSQGYSPLHF,TGTGCCAGCAGCTTAGTTTGGTCACAGGGTTATTCACCCCTCCACTTT
.,TRBJ1-2,TRBV9,.,CASSAEQGFGYTF,TGTGCCAGCAGCGCGGAACAGGGATTTGGCTACACCTTC
.,TRBJ2-5,TRBV27,few,CASSPSYQSLETQYF,TGTGCCAGCAGCCCCAGTTATCAGAGTTTAGAGACCCAGTACTTC
.,TRBJ1-5,TRBV2,.,CASTSGRFSNQPQHF,TGTGCCAGCACATCAGGCAGGTTCAGCAATCAGCCCCAGCATTTT
.,TRBJ1-4,TRBV5-1,.,CASSLVSGHGQKLFF,TGCGCCAGCAGCTTGGTTTCAGGACACGGGCAAAAACTGTTTTTT
.,TRBJ2-1,TRBV24-1,.,CATSDSLYEQFF,TGTGCCACCAGTGACTCGCTCTATGAGCAGTTCTTC
TRBD2,TRBJ2-3,TRBV7-3,.,CASSRRASGRTDTQYF,TGTGCCAGCAGCCGAAGGGCTAGCGGACGCACAGATACGCAGTATTTT
TRBD2,TRBJ2-5,TRBV7-9,.,CASRPPLRGGETQYF,TGTGCCAGCAGACCCCCGCTACGGGGGGGAGAGACCCAGTACTTC
.,TRBJ1-5,TRBV18,.,CASSRTGDNQPQHF,TGTGCCAGCTCACGTACGGGGGACAATCAGCCCCAGCATTTT
.,TRBJ1-2,TRBV2,.,CASSPSPDPNYYGYTF,TGTGCCAGCAGTCCCTCCCCCGACCCGAACTACTATGGCTACACCTTC
.,TRBJ1-4,TRBV7-8,.,CASSPNSPGTANEKLFF,TGTGCCAGCAGCCCGAATTCCCCCGGGACCGCCAATGAAAAACTGTTTTTT
TRBD2,TRBJ2-1,TRBV7-9,once,CASSFTSGRSNEQFF,TGTGCCAGCAGCTTCACTAGCGGGAGAAGTAATGAGCAGTTCTTC
TRBD1,TRBJ1-1,TRBV29-1,.,CSVVGWTGAQAFF,TGCAGCGTTGTAGGGTGGACAGGCGCTCAAGCTTTCTTT
.,TRBJ2-5,TRBV3-1/TRBV3-2,.,CASSPYMTGTLGRETQYF,TGTGCCAGCAGCCCATATATGACAGGCACCCTAGGCCGGGAGACCCAGTACTTC
.,TRBJ1-5,TRBV18,few,CASSPAQGGNQPQHF,TGTGCCAGCTCACCAGCCCAGGGAGGCAATCAGCCCCAGCATTTT
TRBD1,TRBJ1-3,TRBV4-1,.,CASSRTQGTGNTIYF,TGCGCCAGCAGCCGGACACAGGGGACTGGAAACACCATATATTTT
.,TRBJ2-2,TRBV24-1,.,CATSYANTGELFF,TGTGCCACCAGTTACGCGAACACCGGGGAGCTGTTTTTT
.,TRBJ1-1,TRBV18,.,CASSPPGRTEAFF,TGTGCCAGCTCACCACCGGGTCGGACTGAAGCTTTCTTT
.,TRBJ1-2,TRBV6-5,.,CASSYEGGYTF,TGTGCCAGCAGTTACGAGGGGGGCTACACCTTC
.,TRBJ2-1,TRBV5-1,few,CASSLGNYNEQFF,TGCGCCAGCAGCTTAGGCAACTACAATGAGCAGTTCTTC
.,TRBJ2-1,TRBV6-5,.,CASSYSRVNEQFF,TGTGCCAGCAGTTACTCACGGGTCAATGAGCAGTTCTTC
.,TRBJ2-1,TRBV5-1,.,CASSQDNEQFF,TGCGCCAGCAGCCAGGACAATGAGCAGTTCTTC
.,TRBJ2-5,TRBV7-9,.,CASIDTQETQYF,TGTGCCAGCATCGACACCCAAGAGACCCAGTACTTC
.,TRBJ1-5,TRBV7-9,few,CASSLAQDERSNQPQHF,TGTGCCAGCAGCTTAGCGCAAGATGAGAGGAGCAATCAGCCCCAGCATTTT
TRBD1,TRBJ1-1,TRBV7-9,.,CASRQGAAEAFF,TGTGCCAGTAGACAGGGGGCGGCTGAAGCTTTCTTT
.,TRBJ2-2,TRBV12-3/TRBV12-4,.,CASSDTVIGELFF,TGTGCCAGCAGTGATACGGTTATCGGGGAGCTGTTTTTT
.,TRBJ2-7,TRBV4-1,.,CASSQGSEQYF,TGCGCCAGCAGCCAAGGTTCCGAGCAGTACTTC
.,TRBJ1-2,TRBV5-6,.,CASSSPGPYGYTF,TGTGCCAGCAGCTCCCCCGGGCCCTATGGCTACACCTTC
.,TRBJ1-5,TRBV2,.,CASSEGTVYSNQPQHF,TGTGCCAGCAGTGAAGGCACAGTTTATAGCAATCAGCCCCAGCATTTT
TRBD1,TRBJ1-4,TRBV9,.,CASSVGQGGEKLFF,TGTGCCAGCAGCGTAGGACAGGGCGGGGAAAAACTGTTTTTT
.,TRBJ1-6,TRBV6-5,.,CASSYSRRRNSPLHF,TGTGCCAGCAGTTACTCCCGAAGAAGGAATTCACCCCTCCACTTT
.,TRBJ1-2,TRBV12-3/TRBV12-4,.,CASSPNRAGTF,TGTGCCAGCAGTCCAAACAGGGCCGGCACCTTC
.,TRBJ2-1,TRBV18,.,CASSPQGGMGHNEQFF,TGTGCCAGCTCACCTCAGGGCGGAATGGGCCACAATGAGCAGTTCTTC
.,TRBJ1-1,TRBV4-1,.,CASSQVSTEAFF,TGCGCCAGCAGCCAAGTTTCCACTGAAGCTTTCTTT
.,TRBJ2-1,TRBV6-6,.,CASGPGRNNEQFF,TGTGCCTCAGGACCGGGTCGGAACAATGAGCAGTTCTTC
TRBD2,TRBJ2-2,TRBV10-3,.,CAILVVAGPTGELFF,TGTGCCATCCTCGTAGTAGCGGGACCCACCGGGGAGCTGTTTTTT
.,TRBJ1-1,TRBV19,.,CASTPLGHFEAFF,TGTGCCAGTACTCCGTTGGGCCATTTTGAAGCTTTCTTT
.,TRBJ2-3,TRBV10-1,.,CASSKGDSTDTQYF,TGCGCCAGCTCCAAGGGGGACAGCACAGATACGCAGTATTTT
.,TRBJ2-3,TRBV29-1,.,CSARDSTDTQYF,TGCAGCGCCAGGGACAGCACAGATACGCAGTATTTT